The 13 T cell receptor beta chains given below trace back to one sample, sequenced in a study of CD8 T cells in ankylosing spondylitis. MiXCR was run by TCRdb on the 5' RACE reads, yielding one entry per CDR3 protein. The sample comprises around 90,000 distinct CDR3 sequences, around 30% of which are singletons, and around three fifths rests with the top ten. The sequencing sample was made of blood, either unsorted or a sorted T cell fraction (not recorded which). These receptors were collected from a male donor with ankylosing spondylitis or in good health (not recorded which).

The chain links TRBV5-1 to TRBJ2-5; D possibly corresponds to TRBD2 (7 bases). Germline assignment: CDR1 SGHRS and CDR2 YFSETQ. V lost 4 bases to trimming and J lost 1 base, with 17 bases between them. The CDR3 is 16 amino acids. CDR3 DNA: TGCGCCAGCAGCGCGGGGGTCACAGGGCCCCAAGAGACCCAGTACTTC. It translates to CASSAGVTGPQETQYF.

The chain carries TRBV10-3 and TRBJ2-4; D is perhaps TRBD2 (7 bases). V was trimmed by 6 bases and J by 5 bases, leaving 11 bases between them. The CDR3 has 13 residues. Germline CDR1 and CDR2: ENHRY and SYGVKD. The CDR3 sequence: CAIRGGAENIQYF. CDR3 nucleotide sequence: TGTGCCATCAGAGGGGGGGCAGAAAACATTCAGTACTTC.

The rearrangement links TRBV7-2 to TRBJ1-4, with TRBD1 identical over 7 bases. V shed 1 base and J 6 bases; nucleotides not matched to a gene: 8. Germline CDR1 reads SGHTA; CDR2 reads FQGNSA. This CDR3 comprises 16 residues. CDR3: CASSLVRWQGDEKLFF. DNA for the CDR3: TGTGCCAGCAGCTTAGTGAGGTGGCAGGGGGATGAAAAACTGTTTTTT.

The chain couples TRBV5-1 to TRBJ2-6, with no clear D. From germline, CDR1 is SGHRS and CDR2 YFSETQ. V was clipped by 1 base and J by 2 bases, with 7 bases between them. This CDR3 has 15 amino acids. The CDR3 DNA sequence: TGCGCCAGCAGCTTGTCTTTTCCTGGGGCCAACGTCCTGACTTTC. Its translation is CASSLSFPGANVLTF.

In its sample, this clonotype was seen a few times. This chain connects TRBV7-6 to TRBJ2-3; 8 nucleotides agree with TRBD2. Germline assignment: CDR1 SGHVS and CDR2 FNYEAQ. Trimming took 2 bases from V and 6 from J; bases not matched to a gene: 19. This CDR3 comprises 19 residues. The CDR3 sequence: CASSLTGTFEREIRDTQYF. As DNA, the CDR3 is TGTGCCAGCAGCTTAACGGGGACGTTTGAGCGGGAGATTCGCGATACGCAGTATTTT.

The sample holds a few counts of this clonotype. This chain joins TRBV10-3 and TRBJ1-2; D is possibly TRBD1 (5 bases). CDR1 and CDR2 from the germline V gene are ENHRY and SYGVKD. V lost 0 bases to trimming and J lost 5 bases, with 13 bases between them. The CDR3 spans 15 residues. CDR3 loop: CAISESPDMGYGYTF. The CDR3, as DNA: TGTGCCATCAGTGAGTCCCCGGACATGGGTTATGGCTACACCTTC.

This clonotype was found a few times. V and J are TRBV5-1 and TRBJ2-3; D is unresolved. Trimming pared 0 bases from V and 4 bases from J, leaving 9 bases between. Germline V gives CDR1 SGHRS, CDR2 YFSETQ. The CDR3 totals 14 residues. The CDR3 loop is CASSLESVADTQYF. The CDR3 DNA follows: TGCGCCAGCAGCTTGGAATCTGTCGCAGATACGCAGTATTTT.

With respect to this clonotype: One base away lies a much larger clone, so this may be a sequencing read error. The chain links TRBV12-3 or TRBV12-4 to TRBJ2-3; weak D call: TRBD2 (5 bases). V lost 7 bases to trimming and J lost 0 bases, with 14 bases between them. The CDR3 has 15 residues. The CDR3 DNA follows: TGTGCCAGCACCTTAGCGAGAGTTAGCACAGATACGCAGTATTTT. It encodes CASTLARVSTDTQYF.

This clonotype was counted a few times. This chain connects TRBV7-3 to TRBJ1-6; the D is unclear. Germline V CDR1 and CDR2: SGHTA, FQGTGA. The CDR3 length is 15 residues. Trimming cost V 5 bases and J 5 bases, with 13 bases left between them. This CDR3 is CASSTVGGNNSPLHF. CDR3 coding DNA: TGTGCCAGCAGCACCGTCGGAGGGAATAATTCACCCCTCCACTTT.

This clonotype appeared a few times. The V gene is TRBV18, the J gene TRBJ2-2; no clear D gene. V lost 0 bases, J lost 1 base, and 9 bases lay in between. The CDR3 spans 16 residues. The germline V gene has CDR1 KGHSH and CDR2 LQKENI. CDR3 sequence reads: CASSPPFPGNTGELFF. For the CDR3, the DNA is TGTGCCAGCTCACCACCGTTTCCAGGGAACACCGGGGAGCTGTTTTTT.

The chain carries TRBV5-1 and TRBJ2-2, with D perhaps TRBD2 (6 bases). Trimming took off 2 bases at V and 5 bases at J, with 13 bases between the two ends. CDR1 and CDR2 (germline): SGHRS, YFSETQ. CDR3 length equals 15 residues. The CDR3: CASSFESGDTGELFF. The CDR3, as DNA: TGCGCCAGCAGCTTCGAATCGGGGGATACCGGGGAGCTGTTTTTT.

J is TRBJ1-2 and V is TRBV20-1; 7 nucleotides align to TRBD1. With V trimmed by 3 bases and J by 7 bases, 17 bases remained unmatched. The CDR3 is 16 residues long. Per the germline V gene, CDR1 is DFQATT and CDR2 is SNEGSKA (reference sequence). The CDR3 nucleotides are TGCAGTGCTAGTAACCCGTTGGACAGGCGAGAGAGTGGCTACACCTTC. Its protein product is CSASNPLDRRESGYTF.

The genes are TRBV12-3 or TRBV12-4 and TRBJ1-5; no clear D. This CDR3 has 14 residues. With 7 bases removed from V and 4 bases from J, the gap between germline ends came to 14 bases. CDR3 sequence (DNA): TGTGCCAGCAACCCCTTTGGGCCAAATCAGCCCCAGCATTTT. Its protein is CASNPFGPNQPQHF.